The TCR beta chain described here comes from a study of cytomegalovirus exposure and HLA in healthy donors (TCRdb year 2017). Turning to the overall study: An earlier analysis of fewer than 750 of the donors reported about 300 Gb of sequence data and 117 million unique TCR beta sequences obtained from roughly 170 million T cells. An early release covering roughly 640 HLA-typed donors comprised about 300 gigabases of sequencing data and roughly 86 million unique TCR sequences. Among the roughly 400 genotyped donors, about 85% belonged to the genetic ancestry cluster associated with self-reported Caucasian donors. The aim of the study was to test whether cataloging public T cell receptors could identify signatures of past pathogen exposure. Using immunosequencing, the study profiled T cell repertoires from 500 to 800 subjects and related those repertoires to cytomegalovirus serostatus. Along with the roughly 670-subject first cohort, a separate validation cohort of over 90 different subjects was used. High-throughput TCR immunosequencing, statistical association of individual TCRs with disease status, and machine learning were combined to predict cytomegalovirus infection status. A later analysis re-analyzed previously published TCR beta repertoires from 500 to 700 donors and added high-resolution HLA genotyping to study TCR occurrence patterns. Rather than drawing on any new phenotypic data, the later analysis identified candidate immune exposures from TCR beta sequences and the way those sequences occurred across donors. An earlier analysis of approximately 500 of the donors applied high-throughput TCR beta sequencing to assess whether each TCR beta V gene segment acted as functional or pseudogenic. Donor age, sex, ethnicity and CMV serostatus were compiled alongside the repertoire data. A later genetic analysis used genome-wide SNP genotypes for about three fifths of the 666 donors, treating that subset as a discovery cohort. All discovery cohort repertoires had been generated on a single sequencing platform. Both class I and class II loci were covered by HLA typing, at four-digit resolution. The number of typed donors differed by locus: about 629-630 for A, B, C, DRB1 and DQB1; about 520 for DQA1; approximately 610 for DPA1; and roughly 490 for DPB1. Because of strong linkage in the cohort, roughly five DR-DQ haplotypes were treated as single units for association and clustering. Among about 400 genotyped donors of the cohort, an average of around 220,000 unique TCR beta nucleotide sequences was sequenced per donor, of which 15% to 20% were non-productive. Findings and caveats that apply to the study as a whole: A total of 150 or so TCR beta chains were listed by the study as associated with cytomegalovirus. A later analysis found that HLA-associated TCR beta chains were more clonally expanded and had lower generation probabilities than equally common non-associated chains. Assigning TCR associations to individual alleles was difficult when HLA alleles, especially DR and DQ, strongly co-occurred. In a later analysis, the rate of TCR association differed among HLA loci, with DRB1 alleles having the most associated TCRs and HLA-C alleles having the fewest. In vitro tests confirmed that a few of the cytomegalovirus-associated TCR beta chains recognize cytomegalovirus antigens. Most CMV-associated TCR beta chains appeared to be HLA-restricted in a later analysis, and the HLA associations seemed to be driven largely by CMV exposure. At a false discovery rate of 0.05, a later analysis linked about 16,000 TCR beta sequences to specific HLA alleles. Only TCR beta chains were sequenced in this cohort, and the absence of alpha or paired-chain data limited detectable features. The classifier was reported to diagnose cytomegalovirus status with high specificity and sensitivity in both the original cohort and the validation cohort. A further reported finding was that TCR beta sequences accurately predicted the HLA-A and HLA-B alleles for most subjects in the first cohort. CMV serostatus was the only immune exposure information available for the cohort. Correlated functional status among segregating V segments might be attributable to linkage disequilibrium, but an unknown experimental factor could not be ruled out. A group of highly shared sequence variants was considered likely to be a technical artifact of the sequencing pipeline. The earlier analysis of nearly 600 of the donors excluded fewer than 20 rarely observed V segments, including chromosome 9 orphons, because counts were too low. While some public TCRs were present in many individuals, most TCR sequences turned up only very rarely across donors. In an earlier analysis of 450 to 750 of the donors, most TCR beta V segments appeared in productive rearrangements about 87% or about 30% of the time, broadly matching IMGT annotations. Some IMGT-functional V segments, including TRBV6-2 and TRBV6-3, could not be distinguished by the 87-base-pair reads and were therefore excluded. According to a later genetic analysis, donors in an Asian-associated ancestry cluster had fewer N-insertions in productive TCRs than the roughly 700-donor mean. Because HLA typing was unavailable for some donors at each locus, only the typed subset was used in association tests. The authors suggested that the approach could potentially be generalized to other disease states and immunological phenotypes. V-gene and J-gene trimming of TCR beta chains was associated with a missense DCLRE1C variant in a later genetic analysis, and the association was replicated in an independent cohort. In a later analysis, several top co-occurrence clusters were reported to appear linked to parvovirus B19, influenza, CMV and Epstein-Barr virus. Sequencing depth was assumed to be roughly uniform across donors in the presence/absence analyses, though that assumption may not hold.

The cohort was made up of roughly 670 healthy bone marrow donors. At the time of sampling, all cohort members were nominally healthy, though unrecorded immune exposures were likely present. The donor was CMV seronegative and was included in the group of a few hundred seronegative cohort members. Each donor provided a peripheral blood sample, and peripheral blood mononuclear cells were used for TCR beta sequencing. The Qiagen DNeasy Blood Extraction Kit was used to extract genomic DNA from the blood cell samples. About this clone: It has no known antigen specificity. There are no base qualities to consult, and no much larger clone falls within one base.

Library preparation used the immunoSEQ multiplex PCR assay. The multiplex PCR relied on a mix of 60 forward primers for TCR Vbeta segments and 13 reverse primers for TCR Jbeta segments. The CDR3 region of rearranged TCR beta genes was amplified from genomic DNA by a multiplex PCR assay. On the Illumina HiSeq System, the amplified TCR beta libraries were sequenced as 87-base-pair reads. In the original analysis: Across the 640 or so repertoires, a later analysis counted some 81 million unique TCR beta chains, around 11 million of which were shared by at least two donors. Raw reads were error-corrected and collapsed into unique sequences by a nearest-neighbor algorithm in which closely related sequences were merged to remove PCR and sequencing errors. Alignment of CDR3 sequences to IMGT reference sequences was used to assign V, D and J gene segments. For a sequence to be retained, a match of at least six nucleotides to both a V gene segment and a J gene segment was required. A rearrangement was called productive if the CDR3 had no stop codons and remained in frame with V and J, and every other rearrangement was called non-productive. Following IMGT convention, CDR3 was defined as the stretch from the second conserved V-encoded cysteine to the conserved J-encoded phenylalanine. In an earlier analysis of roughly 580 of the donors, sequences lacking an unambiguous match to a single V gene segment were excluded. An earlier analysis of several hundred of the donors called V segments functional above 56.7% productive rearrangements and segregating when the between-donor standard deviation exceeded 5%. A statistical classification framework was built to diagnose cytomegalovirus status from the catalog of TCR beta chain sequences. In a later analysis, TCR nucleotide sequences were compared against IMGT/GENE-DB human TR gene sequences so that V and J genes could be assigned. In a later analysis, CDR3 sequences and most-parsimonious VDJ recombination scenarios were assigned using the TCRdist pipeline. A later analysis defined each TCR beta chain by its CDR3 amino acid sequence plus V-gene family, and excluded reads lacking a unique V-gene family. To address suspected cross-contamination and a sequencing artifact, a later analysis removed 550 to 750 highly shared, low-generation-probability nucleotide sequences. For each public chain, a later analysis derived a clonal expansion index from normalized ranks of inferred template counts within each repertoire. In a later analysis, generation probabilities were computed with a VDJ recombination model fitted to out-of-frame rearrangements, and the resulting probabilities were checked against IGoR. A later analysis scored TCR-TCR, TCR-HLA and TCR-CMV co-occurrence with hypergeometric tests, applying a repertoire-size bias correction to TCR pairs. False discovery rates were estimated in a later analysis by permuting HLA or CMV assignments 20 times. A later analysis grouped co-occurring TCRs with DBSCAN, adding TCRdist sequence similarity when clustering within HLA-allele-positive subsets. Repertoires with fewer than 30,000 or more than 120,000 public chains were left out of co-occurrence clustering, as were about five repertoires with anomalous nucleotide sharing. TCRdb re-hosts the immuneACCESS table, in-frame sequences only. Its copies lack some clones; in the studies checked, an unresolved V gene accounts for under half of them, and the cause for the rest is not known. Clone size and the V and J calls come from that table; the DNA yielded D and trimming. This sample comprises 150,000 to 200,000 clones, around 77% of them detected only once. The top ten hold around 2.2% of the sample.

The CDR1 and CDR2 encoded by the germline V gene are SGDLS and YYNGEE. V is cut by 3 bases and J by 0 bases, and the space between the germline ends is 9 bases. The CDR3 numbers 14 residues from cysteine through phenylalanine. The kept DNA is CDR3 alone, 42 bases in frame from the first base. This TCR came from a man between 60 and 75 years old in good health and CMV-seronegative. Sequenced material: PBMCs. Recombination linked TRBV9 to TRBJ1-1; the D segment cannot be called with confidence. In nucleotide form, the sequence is TGTGCCAGCAGCGGAACCGGGTTGAACACTGAAGCTTTCTTT. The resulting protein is CASSGTGLNTEAFF.